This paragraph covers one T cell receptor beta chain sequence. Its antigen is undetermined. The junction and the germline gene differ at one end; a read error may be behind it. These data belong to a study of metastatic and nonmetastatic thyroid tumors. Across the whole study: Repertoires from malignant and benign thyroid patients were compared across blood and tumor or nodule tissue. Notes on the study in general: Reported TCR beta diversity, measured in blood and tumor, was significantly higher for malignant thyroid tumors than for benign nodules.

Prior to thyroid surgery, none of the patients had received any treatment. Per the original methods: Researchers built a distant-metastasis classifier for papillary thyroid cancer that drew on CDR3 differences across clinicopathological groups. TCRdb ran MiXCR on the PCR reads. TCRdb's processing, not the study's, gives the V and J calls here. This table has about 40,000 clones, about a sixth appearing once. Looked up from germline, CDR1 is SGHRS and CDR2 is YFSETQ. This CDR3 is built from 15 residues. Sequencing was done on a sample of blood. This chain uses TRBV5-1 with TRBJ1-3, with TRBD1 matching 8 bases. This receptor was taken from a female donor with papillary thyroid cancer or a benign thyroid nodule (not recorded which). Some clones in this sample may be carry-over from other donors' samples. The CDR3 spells CASGERTGTGNTTYF. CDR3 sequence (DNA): TGCGCCAGCGGTGAAAGGACAGGGACAGGAAACACCACATATTTT. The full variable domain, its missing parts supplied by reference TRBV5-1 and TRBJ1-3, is KAGVTQTPRYLIKTRGQQVTLSCSPISGHRSVSWYQQTPGQGLQFLFEYFSETQRNKGNFPGRFSGRQFSNSRSEMNVSTLELGDSALYLCASGERTGTGNTTYFGEGSWLTVV.